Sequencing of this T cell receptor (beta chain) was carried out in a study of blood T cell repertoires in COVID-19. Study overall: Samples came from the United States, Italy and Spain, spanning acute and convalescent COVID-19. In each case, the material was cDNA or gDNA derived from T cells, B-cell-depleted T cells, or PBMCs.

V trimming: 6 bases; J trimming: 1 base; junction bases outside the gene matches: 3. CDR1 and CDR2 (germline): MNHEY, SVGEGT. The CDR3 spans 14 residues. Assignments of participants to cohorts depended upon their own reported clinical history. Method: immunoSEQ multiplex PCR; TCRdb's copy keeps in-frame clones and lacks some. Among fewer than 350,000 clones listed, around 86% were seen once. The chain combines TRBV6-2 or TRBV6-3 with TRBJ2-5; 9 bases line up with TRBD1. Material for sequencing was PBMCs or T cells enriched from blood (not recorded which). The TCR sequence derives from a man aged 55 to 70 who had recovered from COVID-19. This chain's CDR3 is CASSRQGGQETQYF. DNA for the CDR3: TGTGCCAGCAGCAGACAGGGGGGCCAAGAGACCCAGTACTTC.